This entry describes one T cell receptor beta chain. What this receptor recognizes is not known. No base qualities exist here, and no much larger clone lies one base off it. In total, 500 to 700 healthy bone marrow donors made up the cohort. At the time of sampling, all cohort members were nominally healthy, though unrecorded immune exposures were likely present. The donor tested CMV seronegative, placing the donor among the 352 seronegative members of the cohort. Each donor provided a peripheral blood sample, and peripheral blood mononuclear cells were used for TCR beta sequencing. Genomic DNA extraction from the blood cell samples was performed with the Qiagen DNeasy Blood Extraction Kit. This sample is drawn from a study of cytomegalovirus exposure and HLA in healthy donors (dated by TCRdb to 2017 to 2019). Turning to the overall study: An earlier analysis of more than 550 of the donors reported 276 Gb of sequence data and 117 million unique TCR beta sequences obtained from some 170 million T cells. On average, around 240,000 unique TCR beta nucleotide sequences were sequenced per donor among a few hundred genotyped donors of the cohort, with roughly 18% of those sequences being non-productive. To study patterns of TCR occurrence, a later analysis re-analyzed previously published TCR beta repertoires from 666 donors and added high-resolution HLA genotyping. The aim of the study was to test whether cataloging public T cell receptors could identify signatures of past pathogen exposure. A few DR-DQ haplotypes were handled as single units for association and clustering because linkage in the cohort was strong. Rather than drawing on any new phenotypic data, the later analysis identified candidate immune exposures from TCR beta sequences and the way those sequences occurred across donors. Donor age, sex, ethnicity and CMV serostatus were compiled alongside the repertoire data. An early release covering about 600 HLA-typed donors comprised about 300 gigabases of sequencing data and approximately 85 million unique TCR sequences. A separate validation cohort of over 95 different subjects was used in addition to the roughly 670-subject first cohort. The T cell repertoires of several hundred subjects were profiled by immunosequencing and related to cytomegalovirus serostatus. The number of typed donors differed by locus: roughly 620-630 for A, B, C, DRB1 and DQB1; some 500 for DQA1; 606 for DPA1; and roughly 470 for DPB1. All discovery cohort repertoires had been generated using a single sequencing platform. The study combined high-throughput TCR immunosequencing, statistical association of individual TCRs with disease status, and machine learning to predict cytomegalovirus infection status. An earlier analysis of 587 of the donors used high-throughput TCR beta sequencing to judge whether each TCR beta V gene segment behaved as functional or pseudogenic. Among the 398 genotyped donors, approximately 77% belonged to the genetic ancestry cluster associated with self-reported Caucasian donors. A later genetic analysis used genome-wide SNP genotypes for about three fifths of the 666 donors, treating that subset as a discovery cohort. HLA typing covered class I and class II loci at four-digit resolution. Findings and caveats that apply to the study as a whole: Some IMGT-functional V segments, including TRBV6-2 and TRBV6-3, could not be distinguished by the 87-base-pair reads and were therefore excluded. Presence/absence analyses assumed roughly uniform sequencing depth across donors, an assumption that may not hold. The study gave a list of around 170 TCR beta chains associated with cytomegalovirus. In a later analysis, several top co-occurrence clusters were reported to appear linked to parvovirus B19, influenza, CMV and Epstein-Barr virus. A few of the identified cytomegalovirus-associated TCR beta chains were confirmed in vitro to be specific for cytomegalovirus antigens. Compared with equally common non-associated chains, HLA-associated TCR beta chains in a later analysis were more clonally expanded and had lower generation probabilities. Specific HLA alleles were associated with around 18,000 TCR beta sequences at a false discovery rate of 0.05 in a later analysis. The classifier was reported to diagnose cytomegalovirus status with high specificity and sensitivity in both the original and validation cohorts. V-gene and J-gene trimming of TCR beta chains was associated with a missense DCLRE1C variant in a later genetic analysis, and the association was replicated in an independent cohort. According to the authors, the approach could potentially be generalized to other disease states and immunological phenotypes. Because counts were too low, roughly 17 rarely observed V segments, including chromosome 9 orphons, were left out of the earlier analysis of a few hundred of the donors. According to a later analysis, most CMV-associated TCR beta chains appeared to be HLA-restricted, and the HLA associations seemed to be driven largely by CMV exposure. In an earlier analysis of fewer than 750 of the donors, most TCR beta V segments were observed in productive rearrangements about 90% or about 30% of the time, broadly matching IMGT annotations. The only immune exposure information available for the cohort was CMV serostatus. Strong co-occurrence of HLA alleles, especially DR and DQ, made assigning TCR associations to individual alleles difficult. In a later analysis, the rate of TCR association differed among HLA loci, with DRB1 alleles having the most associated TCRs and HLA-C alleles having the fewest. A further reported finding was that TCR beta sequences accurately predicted the HLA-A and HLA-B alleles for most subjects in the first cohort. Correlated functional status among segregating V segments might reflect linkage disequilibrium, but an unknown experimental factor could not be ruled out. Only TCR beta chains were sequenced in this cohort, and the absence of alpha or paired-chain data limited detectable features. Most TCR sequences were observed very rarely across donors, whereas some public TCRs were present in many individuals. Compared with the 666-donor mean, donors in an Asian-associated ancestry cluster had fewer N-insertions in productive TCRs, according to a later genetic analysis. A cluster of highly shared sequence variants was judged likely to represent a technical artifact of the sequencing pipeline. Because some donors lacked HLA typing at each locus, the association tests relied only on the typed subset.

Preparation of the library involved the immunoSEQ multiplex PCR assay. For the multiplex PCR, a mixture combining 60 forward primers for TCR Vbeta segments and 13 reverse primers for TCR Jbeta segments was used. A multiplex PCR assay on genomic DNA amplified the CDR3 region of rearranged TCR beta genes. On the Illumina HiSeq System, the amplified TCR beta libraries were sequenced as 87-base-pair reads. Per the original workflow: A later analysis counted 65 million to 90 million unique TCR beta chains across the 666 repertoires, and approximately 11 million of these chains were shared by at least two donors. Raw reads were error-corrected and collapsed into unique sequences by a nearest-neighbor algorithm in which closely related sequences were merged to remove PCR and sequencing errors. V, D and J gene segments were assigned by aligning CDR3 sequences to IMGT reference sequences. For a sequence to be retained, at least a six-nucleotide match to both a V gene segment and a J gene segment was required. Rearrangements were called productive when the CDR3 lacked stop codons and stayed in frame with V and J; all others were non-productive. Following IMGT convention, CDR3 was defined as the stretch from the second conserved V-encoded cysteine up to the conserved J-encoded phenylalanine. Sequences without an unambiguous match to a single V gene segment were excluded from the earlier analysis of approximately 600 of the donors. An earlier analysis of over 450 of the donors classified V segments as functional when productive rearrangements were above 56.7% and as segregating when the standard deviation between donors was above 5%. A statistical classification framework was developed to diagnose cytomegalovirus status using the catalog of TCR beta chain sequences. A later analysis assigned V and J genes by comparing TCR nucleotide sequences with IMGT/GENE-DB human TR gene sequences. In a later analysis, CDR3 sequences and most-parsimonious VDJ recombination scenarios were assigned using the TCRdist pipeline. In a later analysis, each TCR beta chain was defined by its CDR3 amino acid sequence together with its V-gene family, and reads lacking a unique V-gene family were excluded. In a later analysis, approximately 590 highly shared, low-generation-probability nucleotide sequences were removed to address suspected cross-contamination and a sequencing artifact. In a later analysis, a clonal expansion index was calculated for each public chain from normalized within-repertoire ranks of inferred template counts. In a later analysis, generation probabilities were computed with a VDJ recombination model fitted to out-of-frame rearrangements, and the resulting probabilities were checked against IGoR. Hypergeometric tests were used in a later analysis to score TCR-TCR, TCR-HLA and TCR-CMV co-occurrence, with a repertoire-size bias correction applied to the TCR pairs. To estimate false discovery rates, a later analysis permuted the HLA or CMV assignments 20 times. In a later analysis, co-occurring TCRs were grouped with DBSCAN, and TCRdist sequence similarity was added when clustering was performed within HLA-allele-positive subsets. Repertoires with fewer than 30,000 or more than 120,000 public chains were left out of co-occurrence clustering, as were a few repertoires with anomalous nucleotide sharing. TCRdb holds this immuneACCESS table with in-frame rearrangements only. Some clones are missing; in checked studies, unresolved V genes explain under half, and the rest has no known cause. V, J and clone size derive from that table, while D and trimming were established from the DNA sequence. The sample includes about 110,000 clones, with around 86% observed a single time. Clones ranked in the top ten supply about 1.8% of the sample.

There are 15 amino acids in the CDR3, from cysteine to phenylalanine inclusive. CDR3 DNA only is kept here, 45 bases in frame from base 1. The V end loses 0 bases and the J end loses 0 bases, and a stretch of 9 bases separates them. In the germline V gene, CDR1 corresponds to SNHLY and CDR2 to FYNNEI. This clonotype originated in a man between 35 and 55 years old in good health and CMV-seronegative. In this chain, TRBV2 is recombined with TRBJ2-7, with an unclear D gene assignment. Sequencing was done on a sample of PBMCs. The nucleotides read TGTGCCAGCAGTGAAGCACAACCCCTCTCCTACGAGCAGTACTTC. It specifies CASSEAQPLSYEQYF.